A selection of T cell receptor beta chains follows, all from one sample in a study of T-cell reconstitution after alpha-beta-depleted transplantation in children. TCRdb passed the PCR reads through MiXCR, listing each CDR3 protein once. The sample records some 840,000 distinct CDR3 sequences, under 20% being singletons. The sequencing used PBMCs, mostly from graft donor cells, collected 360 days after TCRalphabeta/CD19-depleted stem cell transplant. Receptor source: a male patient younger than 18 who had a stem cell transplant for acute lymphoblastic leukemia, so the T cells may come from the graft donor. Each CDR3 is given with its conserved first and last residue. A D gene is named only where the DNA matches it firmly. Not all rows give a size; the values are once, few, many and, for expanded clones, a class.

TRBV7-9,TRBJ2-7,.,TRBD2,CASLDTAGLAGVYEQYF,TGTGCCAGCTTAGATACCGCGGGACTAGCGGGAGTCTACGAGCAGTACTTC
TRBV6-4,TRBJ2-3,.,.,CASSFVITDTQYF,TGTGCCAGCAGCTTCGTCATCACAGATACGCAGTATTTT
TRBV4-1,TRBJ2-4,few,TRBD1,CASSQPRDRKNIQYF,TGCGCCAGCAGCCAACCTCGGGACAGGAAAAACATTCAGTACTTC
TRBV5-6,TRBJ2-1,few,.,CASRVTGSYNEQFF,TGTGCCAGCAGAGTTACAGGGTCCTACAATGAGCAGTTCTTC
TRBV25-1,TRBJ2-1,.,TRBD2,CASSEAGLANGEQFF,TGTGCCAGCAGTGAAGCGGGACTAGCGAACGGTGAGCAGTTCTTC
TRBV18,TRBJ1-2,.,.,CASSVGRDYGYTF,TGTGCCAGCTCCGTTGGGCGTGACTATGGCTACACCTTC
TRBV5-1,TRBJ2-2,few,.,CASKTSPVEDTGELFF,TGCGCCAGCAAGACTAGTCCCGTCGAGGACACCGGGGAGCTGTTTTTT
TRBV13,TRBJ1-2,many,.,CASSSRDKHYGYTF,TGTGCCAGCAGCTCCCGGGACAAGCACTATGGCTACACCTTC
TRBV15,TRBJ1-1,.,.,CATSRDRETQFSSIGTEAFF,TGTGCCACCAGCAGAGATCGGGAAACACAGTTTTCTTCCATAGGCACTGAAGCTTTCTTT
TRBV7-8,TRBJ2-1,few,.,CASSLGEAGSYNEQFF,TGTGCCAGCAGCTTAGGGGAAGCCGGGTCCTACAATGAGCAGTTCTTC
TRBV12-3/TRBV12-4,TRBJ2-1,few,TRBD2,CASSLSGGARNEQFF,TGTGCCAGCAGTTTATCGGGAGGGGCTCGGAATGAGCAGTTCTTC
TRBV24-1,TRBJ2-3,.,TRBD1,CATSDQGQVITDTQYF,TGTGCCACCAGTGACCAGGGACAGGTGATCACAGATACGCAGTATTTT
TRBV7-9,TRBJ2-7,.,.,CASSFPVSYEQYF,TGTGCCAGCAGCTTTCCTGTGTCCTACGAGCAGTACTTC
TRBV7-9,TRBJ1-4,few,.,CASSNEIVTATNEKLFF,TGTGCCAGCAGCAACGAAATAGTGACTGCAACTAATGAAAAACTGTTTTTT
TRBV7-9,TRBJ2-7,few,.,CASSLPPGEHEQYF,TGTGCCAGCAGCTTACCCCCAGGGGAACACGAGCAGTACTTC
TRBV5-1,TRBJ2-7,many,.,CASSAWGDVYEQYF,TGCGCCAGCAGCGCCTGGGGGGACGTCTACGAGCAGTACTTC
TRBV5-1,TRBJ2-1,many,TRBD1,CASSSGQLSYNEQFF,TGCGCCAGCAGCTCGGGACAGCTCTCCTACAATGAGCAGTTCTTC
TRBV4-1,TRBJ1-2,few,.,CASSPPGREDGYTF,TGCGCCAGCAGCCCACCCGGCAGGGAGGATGGCTACACCTTC
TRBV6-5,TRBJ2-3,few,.,CASSSRASGDTQYF,TGTGCCAGCAGTTCTCGGGCCTCGGGAGATACGCAGTATTTT
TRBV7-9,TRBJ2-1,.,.,CASSLAPSGNEQFF,TGTGCCAGCAGCTTAGCTCCTAGTGGCAATGAGCAGTTCTTC
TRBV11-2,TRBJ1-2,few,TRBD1,CASSSIRDRGQGYTF,TGTGCCAGCAGCTCCATCCGGGACAGGGGGCAGGGCTACACCTTC
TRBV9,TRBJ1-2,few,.,CASSVGGGQVYGYTF,TGTGCCAGCAGCGTAGGAGGGGGGCAGGTCTATGGCTACACCTTC
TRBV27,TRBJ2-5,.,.,CASSYLQGGTQYF,TGTGCCAGCAGTTACCTACAGGGAGGGACCCAGTACTTC
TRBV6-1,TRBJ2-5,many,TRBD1,CASNQGAWETQYF,TGTGCCAGCAACCAGGGGGCCTGGGAGACCCAGTACTTC
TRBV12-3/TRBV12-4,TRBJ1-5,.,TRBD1,CASSFRTGISNQPQHF,TGTGCCAGCAGTTTTCGGACAGGCATTAGCAATCAGCCCCAGCATTTT
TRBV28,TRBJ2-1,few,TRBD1,CASSFRDRVSLSSYNEQFF,TGTGCCAGCAGTTTCCGGGACAGGGTTTCCTTAAGCTCCTACAATGAGCAGTTCTTC
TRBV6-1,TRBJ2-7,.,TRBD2,CASTLNRVTSRTYEQYF,TGTGCCAGCACCCTAAACAGAGTGACTAGCCGGACCTACGAGCAGTACTTC
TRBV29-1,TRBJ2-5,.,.,CSVRQSGETQYF,TGCAGCGTTAGACAGAGTGGGGAGACCCAGTACTTC
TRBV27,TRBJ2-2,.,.,CASRPSGGAGGPTGELFF,TGTGCCAGCAGGCCTTCAGGGGGGGCCGGGGGGCCAACCGGGGAGCTGTTTTTT
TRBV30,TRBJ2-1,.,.,CAWTEINEQFF,TGTGCCTGGACGGAGATAAATGAGCAGTTCTTC
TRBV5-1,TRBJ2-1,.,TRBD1,CASSSDRGLDEQFF,TGCGCCAGCAGCTCCGACAGGGGTTTGGATGAGCAGTTCTTC
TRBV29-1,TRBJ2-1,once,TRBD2,CSDTRASGHYNEQFF,TGCAGCGACACTAGGGCTAGCGGGCACTACAATGAGCAGTTCTTC
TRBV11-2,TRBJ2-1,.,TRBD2,CASSFSAGTSGIHEQFF,TGTGCCAGCAGCTTCTCGGCCGGGACTAGCGGGATCCATGAGCAGTTCTTC
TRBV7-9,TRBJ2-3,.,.,CASRKRDTQYF,TGTGCCAGCAGAAAAAGAGATACGCAGTATTTT
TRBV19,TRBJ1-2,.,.,CASSIGPAFYGYTF,TGTGCCAGTAGTATAGGTCCAGCTTTCTATGGCTACACCTTC
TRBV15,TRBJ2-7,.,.,CATSSGTSSYEQYF,TGTGCCACCAGCAGCGGGACTTCCTCCTACGAGCAGTACTTC
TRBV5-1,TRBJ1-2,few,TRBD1,CASSFGGGNGYTF,TGCGCCAGCAGCTTTGGAGGGGGCAATGGCTACACCTTC
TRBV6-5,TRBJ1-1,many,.,CASGRAWNTEAFF,TGTGCCTCGGGTCGGGCCTGGAACACTGAAGCTTTCTTT
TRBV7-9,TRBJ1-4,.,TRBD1,CASSLPSRGREKLFF,TGTGCCAGCAGCTTACCCAGCAGGGGGCGTGAAAAACTGTTTTTT
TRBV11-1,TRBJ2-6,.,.,CASSLEGGPLMGANVLTF,TGTGCCAGCAGCTTAGAGGGGGGTCCCTTGATGGGGGCCAACGTCCTGACTTTC
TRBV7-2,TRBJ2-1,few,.,CASSLGMNSFSYNEQFF,TGTGCCAGCAGCTTAGGGATGAACAGCTTCTCCTACAATGAGCAGTTCTTC
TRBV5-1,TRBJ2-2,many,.,CASSFNSFAGELFF,TGCGCCAGCAGCTTTAACAGCTTCGCCGGGGAGCTGTTTTTT
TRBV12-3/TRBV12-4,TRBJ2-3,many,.,CASSLSDHTQYF,TGTGCCAGCAGTTTGTCCGACCATACGCAGTATTTT
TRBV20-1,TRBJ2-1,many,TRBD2,CSASKGLAGGEQFF,TGCAGTGCTAGCAAGGGACTAGCCGGGGGGGAGCAGTTCTTC